This T cell receptor (beta chain) came from a study of blood T cell repertoires in COVID-19. Study details: COVID-19 samples, acute and convalescent, were from the United States, Italy and Spain.

Using immunoSEQ multiplex PCR, the repertoire was profiled, and TCRdb retains in-frame clones only, with some absent. The repertoire holds under 350,000 clones, with roughly 89% as singletons. The germline V gene encodes CDR1 SGHRS and CDR2 YFSETQ. This CDR3 has 13 amino acids. V dropped 1 base and J dropped 1 base, with 6 bases sitting between them. With regard to this clone: The sample has other DNA sequences that encode this CDR3 too.

The material sequenced was peripheral blood. The gene calls are TRBV5-1 and TRBJ2-7; TRBD1 might be the D (5 bases). This TCR was sampled from a man in his fifties with acute or convalescent COVID-19. The CDR3: CASSLQGSYEQYF. CDR3 DNA sequence: TGCGCCAGCAGCTTGCAGGGATCCTACGAGCAGTACTTC.